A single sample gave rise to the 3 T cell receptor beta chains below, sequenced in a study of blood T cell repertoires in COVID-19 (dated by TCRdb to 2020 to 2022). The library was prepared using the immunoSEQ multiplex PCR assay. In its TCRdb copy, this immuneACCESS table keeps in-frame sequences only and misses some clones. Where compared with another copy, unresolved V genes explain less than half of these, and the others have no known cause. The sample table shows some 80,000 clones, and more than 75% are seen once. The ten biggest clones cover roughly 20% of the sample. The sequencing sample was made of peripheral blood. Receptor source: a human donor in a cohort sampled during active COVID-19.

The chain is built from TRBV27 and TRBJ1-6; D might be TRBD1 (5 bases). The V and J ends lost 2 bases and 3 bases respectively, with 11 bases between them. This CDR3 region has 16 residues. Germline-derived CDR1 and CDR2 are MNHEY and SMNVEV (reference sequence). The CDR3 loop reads CASSLTQGFYNSPLHF. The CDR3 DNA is TGTGCCAGCAGTTTAACGCAGGGCTTCTATAATTCACCCCTCCACTTT.

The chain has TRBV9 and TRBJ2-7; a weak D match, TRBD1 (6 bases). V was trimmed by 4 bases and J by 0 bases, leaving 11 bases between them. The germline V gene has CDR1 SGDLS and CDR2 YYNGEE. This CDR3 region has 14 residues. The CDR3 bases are TGTGCCAGCAGCCCTGGACAGTTCTCCTACGAGCAGTACTTC. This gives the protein CASSPGQFSYEQYF.

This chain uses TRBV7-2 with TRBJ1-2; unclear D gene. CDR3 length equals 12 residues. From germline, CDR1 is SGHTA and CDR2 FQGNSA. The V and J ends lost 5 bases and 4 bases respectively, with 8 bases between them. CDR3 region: CASSRDFYGYTF. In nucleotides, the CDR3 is TGTGCCAGCAGCCGGGATTTCTATGGCTACACCTTC.